The clone carrying this TCR beta chain was observed once. The entry originates in a study of control samples from healthy donors and cancer patients. Germline-derived CDR1 and CDR2 are SEHNR and FQNEAQ (reference sequence). V shed 6 bases, J shed 1 base, and the junction held 9 bases outside the gene matches. The CDR3 sequence is 15 residues long. The data were produced by immunoSEQ multiplex PCR, yet TCRdb's version contains in-frame clones alone and is incomplete. There are about 180,000 clones in the sample; around 90% occur only once, and 1.3% to 1.5% lies in the top ten. This TCR derives from a young man in good health. The V gene is TRBV7-9, the J gene TRBJ2-7, with TRBD2 matching 7 bases. Input material: blood. The CDR3 sequence: CASSSGRAESYEQYF. The CDR3 region has the DNA TGTGCCAGCAGTTCAGGGAGGGCGGAATCCTACGAGCAGTACTTC.